The present T cell receptor beta chain was sequenced within a study of regulatory T cells in long-lasting Graves disease. Background on the study: The definition of persistent Graves' disease was over 5 years of antithyroid drugs with positive TSH receptor antibodies. Regarding the study as a whole: Persistent disease preferred TRBV28, TRBJ1-2 and TRBJ2-5.

There are a few counts of this clonotype. What it recognizes is unknown. Trimming stripped 3 bases from V and 5 bases from J, with 13 bases between. This CDR3 has 14 amino acids. Germline CDR1 and CDR2: SGHRS and YFSETQ. CDR3 regions were amplified by Arm-PCR using iRepertoire HTBI primers to build TCR beta libraries. Using its own MiXCR run on the multiplex PCR reads, TCRdb lists one record per CDR3 protein. This table has some 450,000 distinct CDR3 sequences, about a quarter appearing once. Time point noted: persistent/refractory GD, antithyroid drugs over 5 years with positive TRAb. Following extraction of RNA from PBMCs, that RNA was used to make the TCR library.

This clonotype was sampled from a female donor with Graves disease. The source was peripheral blood mononuclear cells (PBMCs), collected when the disease was refractory, from a patient treated with antithyroid drugs. This chain uses TRBV5-1 with TRBJ2-3, with a tentative D call TRBD1 (6 bases). Here the CDR3 reads CASSWVRGKDTQYF. The CDR3 region has the DNA TGCGCCAGCAGCTGGGTCAGGGGAAAAGATACGCAGTATTTT.